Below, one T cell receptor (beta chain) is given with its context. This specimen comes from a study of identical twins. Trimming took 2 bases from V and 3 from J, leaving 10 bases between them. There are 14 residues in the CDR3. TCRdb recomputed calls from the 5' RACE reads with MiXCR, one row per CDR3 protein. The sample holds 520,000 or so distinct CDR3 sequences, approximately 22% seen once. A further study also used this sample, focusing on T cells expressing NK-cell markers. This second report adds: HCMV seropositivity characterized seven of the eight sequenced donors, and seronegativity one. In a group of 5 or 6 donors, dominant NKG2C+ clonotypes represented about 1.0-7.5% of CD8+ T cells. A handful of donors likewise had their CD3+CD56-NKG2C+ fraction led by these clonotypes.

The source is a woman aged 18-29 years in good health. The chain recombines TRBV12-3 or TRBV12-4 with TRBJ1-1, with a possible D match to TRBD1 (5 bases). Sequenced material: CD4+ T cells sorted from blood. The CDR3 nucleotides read TGTGCCAGCAGTTTAAATATAGGGGACACTGAAGCTTTCTTT. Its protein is CASSLNIGDTEAFF.